A single TCR beta chain is shown here with its context. One junction end does not reproduce the germline sequence, and a read error may be involved. The entry originates in a study of blood T cell repertoires in COVID-19. Study at large: Acute-phase and convalescent COVID-19 samples originated in the United States, Italy and Spain. The cDNA or gDNA used as material had been derived from T cells, B-cell-depleted T cells, or PBMCs.

In the original analysis: Estimated nucleated cell counts came from reference gene primer amplification. TCRdb's table, derived via immunoSEQ multiplex PCR, lists solely in-frame clones and lacks some. V and J calls and clone size are as listed in that table; D and trimming were resolved from the DNA. The sample has about 45,000 clones, 87% seen once. CDR1 and CDR2 (germline): SGHNT, YENEEA. The CDR3 spans 13 residues. Sequences were obtained from peripheral blood. The J gene is TRBJ1-1, the V gene TRBV11-3; D ambiguous. The TCR was taken from a woman older than 75 in a cohort sampled during active or convalescent COVID-19. The CDR3 DNA is TGTACCAGCAGCTTAGCTTACAGCCGGCAGGCTTTCTTT. Amino acids: CTSSLAYSRQAFF.